This TCR delta chain was identified during a study of γδ T cells in repeated Plasmodium falciparum infection. Across the whole study: Age- and gender-matched Australian children served as comparison for malaria-exposed Malian children. Each infection was followed by sampling at 21 days, plus baseline and some pre-infection draws.

This clone turned up a few times. A far larger clone is one nucleotide away, so this likely arose from a read error. Other DNA sequences from this sample encode an identical CDR3 as well. Sequencing covered both gamma and delta TCR chains per sample. TCRdb called clones from the multiplex PCR reads again using CATT. Among under 65,000 delta-chain clones listed, around 1.7% were seen once. Sample: gamma-delta T cells from blood. This sequence was found in a pool of human donors (malaria-infected and uninfected, not separated).

Here the CDR3 reads CALGEIRQGYTDKLIF. CDR3 nucleotide sequence: TGTGCTCTTGGGGAAATCCGCCAGGGGTACACCGATAAACTCATCTTT. The V gene is TRDV1, the J gene TRDJ1, with D hard to call. V lost 2 bases and J 0 bases, leaving 13 bases between the germline ends. Germline assignment: CDR1 TSWWSYY and CDR2 QGS. The CDR3 is 16 amino acids.